The clone carrying this TCR beta chain was recorded a few times. Its antigen is still unknown. MiXCR, applied by TCRdb to the 5' RACE reads, yields one record per CDR3 protein. The profile shows some 600,000 distinct CDR3 sequences, approximately 13% of them singletons. From germline, CDR1 is SGHRS and CDR2 YFSETQ. Trimming left V 0 bases short and J 5 bases short, with 14 bases between. CDR3 length equals 15 residues. These data come from a study of T cells after yellow fever vaccination. Across the whole study: The fractions with low cell numbers were processed using SMART-Seq v4 Ultra Low Input. Findings and limits, study-wide: The secondary response was weaker, and its peak arrived faster, on day 5 versus 15. Post-booster reappearance was seen for most primary-vaccination clones (around 96% CD4, 75% to 90% CD8). Any FACS-sorted repertoire could hold abundant clonotypes that contaminate it from the bulk population.

The source was PBMCs, collected on the day of the yellow fever booster vaccination. The J gene is TRBJ1-1, the V gene TRBV5-1, with a possible D match to TRBD1 (6 bases). This clonotype was obtained from a man aged 25 to 45 who received the YFV17D yellow fever vaccine. This CDR3 is CASSLGNRVETEAFF. The CDR3 bases are TGCGCCAGCAGCTTGGGGAACAGGGTTGAGACTGAAGCTTTCTTT.